This T cell receptor beta chain was sequenced for a study of blood T cells in healthy people across ages. Alongside a J-beta primer mix, a sample-barcoded 5' primer served in a second PCR lasting roughly 6 to 11 cycles. In TCRdb, the 5' RACE reads were re-called with MiXCR into one record per CDR3 protein. The sample shows around 970,000 distinct CDR3 sequences, 51% of them seen only once. Points from the study as a whole: Changes in expanded clonotypes were possibly confounded, as the CMV status of donors was unknown. TCR beta diversity was tightly associated with the proportion of naive T cells.

Details on this clonotype: Its target is unknown.

The V gene's germline CDR1 is MGHRA and CDR2 YSYEKL. The CDR3 contains 15 residues. The TCR originated in a woman aged 55-70 years in good health. J is TRBJ2-5 and V is TRBV4-1; no clear D. The DNA end favors TRBJ2-7, so the J call may be wrong. The sequenced material came from blood. The chain's CDR3 is CASSQAPGTNYEQYF. CDR3 coding DNA: TGCGCCAGCAGCCAAGCCCCCGGTACTAACTACGAGCAGTACTTC.